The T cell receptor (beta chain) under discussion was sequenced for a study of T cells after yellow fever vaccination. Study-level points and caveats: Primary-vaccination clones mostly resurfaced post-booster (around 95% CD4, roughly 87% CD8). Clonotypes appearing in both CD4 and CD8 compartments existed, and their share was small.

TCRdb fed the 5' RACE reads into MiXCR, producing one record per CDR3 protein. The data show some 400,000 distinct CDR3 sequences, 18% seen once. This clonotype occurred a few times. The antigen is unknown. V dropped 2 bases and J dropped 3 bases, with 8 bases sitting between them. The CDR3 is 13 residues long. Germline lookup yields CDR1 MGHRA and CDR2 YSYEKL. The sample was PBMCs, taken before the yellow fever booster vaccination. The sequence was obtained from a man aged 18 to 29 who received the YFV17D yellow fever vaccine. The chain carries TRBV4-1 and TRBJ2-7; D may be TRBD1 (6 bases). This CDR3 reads CASSQQGFYEQYF. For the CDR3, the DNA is TGCGCCAGCAGCCAACAGGGGTTCTACGAGCAGTACTTC.